This paragraph reports one T cell receptor beta chain. Its antigen remains unidentified. The cohort was made up of 500 to 850 healthy bone marrow donors. Cohort members were all nominally healthy when sampled, although unrecorded immune exposures were likely present. The donor tested CMV seronegative and was one of the 352 seronegative cohort members. A peripheral blood sample was collected from each donor, and TCR beta sequencing was performed on peripheral blood mononuclear cells. Genomic DNA was extracted from the blood cell samples with the Qiagen DNeasy Blood Extraction Kit. This sample was taken from a study of cytomegalovirus exposure and HLA in healthy donors (dated by TCRdb to 2016 to 2017). At the level of the whole study: According to an earlier analysis of 550 to 750 of the donors, 150 million to 200 million T cells yielded approximately 120 million unique TCR beta sequences and approximately 300 Gb of sequence data. The study profiled the T cell repertoires of approximately 700 subjects by immunosequencing and related them to cytomegalovirus serostatus. A separate validation cohort of 90 to 150 different subjects was used in addition to the roughly 700-subject first cohort. Every repertoire in the discovery cohort had been generated on one and the same sequencing platform. The later analysis used no new phenotypic data to find candidate immune exposures, relying instead on TCR beta sequences and their occurrence across donors. In a later analysis, previously published TCR beta repertoires from 550 to 750 donors were re-analyzed and high-resolution HLA genotyping was added so that TCR occurrence patterns could be studied. Of the 398 genotyped donors, about 80% fell in the genetic ancestry cluster associated with self-reported Caucasian donors. To predict cytomegalovirus infection status, the study combined high-throughput TCR immunosequencing, statistical association of individual TCRs with disease status, and machine learning. The study aimed to test whether cataloging public T cell receptors could reveal signatures of past pathogen exposure. HLA typing included class I and class II loci at four-digit resolution. On average, around 240,000 unique TCR beta nucleotide sequences were sequenced per donor among several hundred genotyped donors of the cohort, with around 19% of those sequences being non-productive. Donor age, sex, ethnicity and CMV serostatus were collected together with the repertoire data. A later genetic analysis took genome-wide SNP genotypes for about three fifths of the roughly 670 donors and used that subset as a discovery cohort. Roughly 300 gigabases of sequencing data and 91 million or so unique TCR sequences made up an early release that covered approximately 700 HLA-typed donors. An earlier analysis of approximately 630 of the donors applied high-throughput TCR beta sequencing to assess whether each TCR beta V gene segment acted as functional or pseudogenic. The number of typed donors differed by locus: roughly 620-640 for A, B, C, DRB1 and DQB1; 522 for DQA1; fewer than 610 for DPA1; and some 430 for DPB1. Because of strong linkage in the cohort, roughly five DR-DQ haplotypes were treated as single units for association and clustering.

Libraries were built with the immunoSEQ multiplex PCR assay. For the multiplex PCR, a mixture combining 60 forward primers for TCR Vbeta segments and 13 reverse primers for TCR Jbeta segments was used. Amplification of the CDR3 region of rearranged TCR beta genes was performed with a multiplex PCR assay on genomic DNA. The Illumina HiSeq System was used to sequence the amplified TCR beta libraries as 87-base-pair reads. In the source study's methods: In a later analysis, approximately 74 million unique TCR beta chains were counted across the roughly 610 repertoires, and about 9.9 million of these chains were shared by at least two donors. To remove PCR and sequencing errors, raw reads were error-corrected and collapsed into unique sequences using a nearest-neighbor algorithm that merged closely related sequences. Alignment of CDR3 sequences to IMGT reference sequences was used to assign V, D and J gene segments. For a sequence to be retained, at least a six-nucleotide match to both a V gene segment and a J gene segment was required. Rearrangements were classified as productive when the CDR3 lacked stop codons and remained in frame with V and J, and all other rearrangements were classified as non-productive. CDR3 was defined according to IMGT convention as the region running from the second conserved V-encoded cysteine to the conserved J-encoded phenylalanine. Sequences without an unambiguous match to a single V gene segment were excluded from the earlier analysis of 587 of the donors. An earlier analysis of some 610 of the donors called V segments functional above 56.7% productive rearrangements and segregating when the between-donor standard deviation exceeded 5%. A statistical classification framework was developed to diagnose cytomegalovirus status using the catalog of TCR beta chain sequences. A later analysis assigned V and J genes by comparing TCR nucleotide sequences with IMGT/GENE-DB human TR gene sequences. In a later analysis, CDR3 sequences and most-parsimonious VDJ recombination scenarios were assigned using the TCRdist pipeline. In a later analysis, every TCR beta chain was defined by the combination of its CDR3 amino acid sequence and its V-gene family, and reads without a unique V-gene family were dropped. As a way to deal with suspected cross-contamination and a sequencing artifact, a later analysis dropped roughly 620 nucleotide sequences that were highly shared and had low generation probability. In a later analysis, a clonal expansion index for each public chain was calculated from normalized within-repertoire ranks of inferred template counts. In a later analysis, generation probabilities were computed with a VDJ recombination model fitted to out-of-frame rearrangements, and the resulting probabilities were checked against IGoR. A later analysis scored TCR-TCR, TCR-HLA and TCR-CMV co-occurrence with hypergeometric tests, applying a repertoire-size bias correction to TCR pairs. In a later analysis, false discovery rates were estimated by permuting HLA or CMV assignments 20 times. In a later analysis, co-occurring TCRs were grouped using DBSCAN, with TCRdist sequence similarity added in when clustering inside HLA-allele-positive subsets. Repertoires with fewer than 30,000 or more than 120,000 public chains were left out of co-occurrence clustering, as were about 5 repertoires with anomalous nucleotide sharing. TCRdb limited this immuneACCESS table to in-frame rearrangements with V and J called. A share of clones is missing; checked studies link under half to unresolved V genes, and the rest is unexplained. V and J calls and clone size are as listed in that table; D and trimming were resolved from the DNA. The data table for this sample lists more than 110,000 clones. 2% to 3% of the sample comes from the top ten.

Overall study results and their limits: A cluster of highly shared sequence variants was judged likely to represent a technical artifact of the sequencing pipeline. The authors suggested that the approach could potentially be extended to other disease states and immunological phenotypes. In a later analysis, the rate of TCR association differed among HLA loci, with DRB1 alleles having the most associated TCRs and HLA-C alleles having the fewest. The presence/absence analyses assumed that sequencing depth was roughly uniform across donors, and that assumption may not be true. An earlier analysis of approximately 570 of the donors showed that most TCR beta V segments appeared in productive rearrangements either about 90% or about 30% of the time, which broadly matched IMGT annotations. In a later analysis, HLA-associated TCR beta chains were found to be more clonally expanded and to have lower generation probabilities than equally common non-associated chains. Cytomegalovirus status was reported to be diagnosed by the classifier with high specificity and sensitivity in both the original and validation cohorts. V-gene and J-gene trimming of TCR beta chains was associated with a missense DCLRE1C variant in a later genetic analysis, and the association was replicated in an independent cohort. Assigning TCR associations to individual alleles was difficult when HLA alleles, especially DR and DQ, strongly co-occurred. CMV serostatus was the only immune exposure information available for the cohort. A total of some 180 TCR beta chains were listed by the study as associated with cytomegalovirus. A further reported finding was that TCR beta sequences accurately predicted the HLA-A and HLA-B alleles for most subjects in the first cohort. Most TCR sequences were seen in very few donors, while some public TCRs were found in many individuals. Correlated functional status among segregating V segments might reflect linkage disequilibrium, but an unknown experimental factor could not be ruled out. Because HLA typing was unavailable for some donors at each locus, only the typed subset was used in association tests. The cohort was sequenced for TCR beta chains only, and without alpha or paired-chain data the features that could be detected were limited. At a false discovery rate of 0.05, a later analysis linked 16,951 TCR beta sequences to specific HLA alleles. A later genetic analysis reported fewer N-insertions in productive TCRs among donors in an Asian-associated ancestry cluster than the approximately 700-donor mean. Several of the top co-occurrence clusters appeared to be linked to parvovirus B19, influenza, CMV and Epstein-Barr virus, according to a later analysis. Because counts were too low, seventeen rarely observed V segments, including chromosome 9 orphons, were excluded from the earlier analysis of some 590 of the donors. Most CMV-associated TCR beta chains appeared to be HLA-restricted in a later analysis, and the HLA associations seemed to be driven largely by CMV exposure. In vitro tests confirmed that a few of the cytomegalovirus-associated TCR beta chains recognize cytomegalovirus antigens.

This clonotype was obtained from a man aged 35-49 years in good health and CMV-seronegative. The specimen was PBMCs.

The base sequence is TGCGCCAGCAGCTTGAGGGGGAACACTGAAGCTTTCTTT. Its product reads: CASSLRGNTEAFF. The chain couples TRBV5-1 to TRBJ1-1; 5 matching bases give a weak D call of TRBD1. V is shortened by 1 base, J by 1 base, and the region joining them spans 5 bases. From cysteine to phenylalanine, the CDR3 is 13 amino acids long. The sequence is cut down to CDR3 DNA, 39 bases in frame from base 1. CDR1 is given as SGHRS and CDR2 as YFSETQ, both from the germline V gene.